The subject of this entry is one T cell receptor beta chain. The antigen is unknown. TCRdb's table, derived via immunoSEQ multiplex PCR, lists solely in-frame clones and lacks some. The repertoire holds fewer than 100,000 clones, with more than 70% as singletons. The data originate from a study of Ad26.COV2.S vaccination and SARS-CoV-2 variants. General study results and limits: Vaccine and placebo recipients had similar non-spike TCR breadth. Total T cell responses, in the TCR breadth and depth analyses, may have been underestimated. Post-vaccination spike-specific CD8+ and CD4+ T cell responses reportedly had substantial breadth.

This material consisted of peripheral blood, taken after recovery from COVID-19. This sequence was found in a human donor who had recovered from COVID-19.

The CDR3 coding sequence is TGTGCCAGTAGCAAAACAGGGGGCTACGAGCAGTACTTC. Amino acids: CASSKTGGYEQYF. This sequence joins TRBV19 and TRBJ2-7, with TRBD1 matching 8 bases. The junction had 4 bases not matched to a gene; V was cut back by 6 bases and J by 3 bases. Germline CDR1 is LNHDA and CDR2 is SQIVND (reference sequence). The CDR3 covers 13 residues.